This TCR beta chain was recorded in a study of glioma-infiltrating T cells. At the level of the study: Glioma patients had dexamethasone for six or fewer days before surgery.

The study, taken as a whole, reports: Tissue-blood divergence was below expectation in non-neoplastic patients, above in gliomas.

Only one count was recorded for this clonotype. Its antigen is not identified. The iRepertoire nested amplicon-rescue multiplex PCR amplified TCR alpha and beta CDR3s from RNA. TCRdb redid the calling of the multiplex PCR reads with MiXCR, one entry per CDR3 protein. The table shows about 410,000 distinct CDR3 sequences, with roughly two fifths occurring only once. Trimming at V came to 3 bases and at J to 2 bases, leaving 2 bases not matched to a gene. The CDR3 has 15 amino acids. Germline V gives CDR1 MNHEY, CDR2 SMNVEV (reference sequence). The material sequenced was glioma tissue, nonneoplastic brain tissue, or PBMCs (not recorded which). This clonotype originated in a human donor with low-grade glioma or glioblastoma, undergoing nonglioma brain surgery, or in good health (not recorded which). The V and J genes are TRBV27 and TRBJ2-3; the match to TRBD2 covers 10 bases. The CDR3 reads CASSFTSGITDTQYF. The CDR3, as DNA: TGTGCCAGCAGTTTTACTAGCGGGATCACAGATACGCAGTATTTT.